This TCR beta chain was identified in a study of PD-1 and CTLA-4 blockade in melanoma. Profiling relied on immunoSEQ multiplex PCR, and the TCRdb table lists in-frame clones only, not all of them. This table has tens of thousands of clones, about 85% appearing once. Losses at the gene ends were 5 bases for V and 6 bases for J; bases not matched to a gene: 6. The germline V gene encodes CDR1 MNHEY and CDR2 SMNVEV (reference sequence). The CDR3 is 15 amino acids. The sequence derives from a human donor with melanoma. This chain connects TRBV27 to TRBJ1-4; 10 positions match TRBD1. The starting material was CD8+ T cells from peripheral blood, obtained from a patient given anti-PD-1 treatment. The DNA of the CDR3 is TGTGCCAGCAGTCCCCGGGACAGGGGATATGAAAAACTGTTTTTT. Its protein product is CASSPRDRGYEKLFF.